The sequence of this T cell receptor (beta chain) was determined in a study of T cells in Graves' hyperthyroidism and ophthalmopathy (dated 2019 in TCRdb). Regarding the complete study: To identify distinguishing TCR V-J signatures, a discovery cohort of 100 or so patients was used, comprising 43 with Graves' ophthalmopathy and about 59 with stable Graves' hyperthyroidism. In six Graves' hyperthyroidism patients, the study also compared T-cell repertoires from thyroid tissue with T-cell repertoires from blood. The approximately 100 discovery patients were divided at random into training and test sets in a 7:3 ratio. An independent validation cohort of some 18 hyperthyroidism patients and about 15 patients who later progressed to ophthalmopathy tested prospective prediction of ophthalmopathy. The paper describes TCR Vbeta CDR3 sequencing of 130 to 150 peripheral blood samples, made up of approximately 40 ophthalmopathy patients, around 73 hyperthyroidism patients and approximately 17 progressor patients. Following sampling, methimazole starting at 30 mg daily was given to hyperthyroidism patients, and high-dose intravenous methylprednisolone was given to ophthalmopathy patients. Overall results and qualifications from the work: Blood samples also contained most of the expanded thyroid clonotypes (frequency above 0.001), which suggests that blood repertoires may reflect thyroid immune responses. Sample size was not statistically predetermined, and investigators were not blinded to group allocation. In validation, progression to ophthalmopathy was predicted by the model with 70% to 71% sensitivity and 72% to 85% specificity, a median of approximately 6.5 months before onset. In cross-validation, a model built on a 13 V-J signature told ophthalmopathy apart from stable hyperthyroidism with approximately 90% sensitivity and about 81% specificity, and in testing the same model reached 80%/75%.

Patients with uncontrolled infections, other autoimmune diseases, pregnancy or lactation were excluded. Diagnoses relied on clinical symptoms, serum thyroxine and TRAb, thyroid ultrasound and orbital computed tomography. Trizol reagent was used to extract total RNA, and RNA quality was then checked on an Agilent 2100 Bioanalyzer. The TCR beta CDR3 regions were amplified from RNA transcripts. For the first round of RT-PCR on the TCR CDR3, the HTBI primer set was used together with the Qiagen OneStep RT-PCR kit. A second multiplex PCR round built the libraries, followed by size selection and purification. Sequencing of the libraries was done on an Illumina HiSeq2000 using paired-end 100 bp reads. The study's own analysis went as follows. SOAPnuke was used to process the raw data, with reads discarded if the reads contained adapters or uncalled bases, had a mean Phred below 15, or lacked an exact constant-primer or identifier match. COPE v1.2.5 was used to merge the high-quality paired reads, and each unique nucleotide sequence was defined as a clonotype. MiTCR v1.1 was used to align clonotypes to the IMGT TRBV, TRBD and TRBJ reference segments. The analysis was restricted to V-J combinations with a frequency above 0.0001, which together covered about 99% of the repertoires. A TCS score was defined as the ratio of F50 (clonal expansion) to E x V (chaos), with BLOSUM62-based TCRdist applied between CDR3 peptides within each V-J. Welch's t-statistics and random forest reduced approximately 520 V-J features to 13, which were used in a naive Bayes classifier (R e1071). The similarity between thyroid and blood repertoires was quantified using the Morisita-Horn index. TCRdb ran its own pipeline on the public reads, namely fastp trimming at Q25 and MiXCR clone calling, and kept in-frame beta chains. Merged by CDR3 protein, the rows form single entries marked with the most common genes and DNA. V and J calls and clone size were set by TCRdb, not the authors. This sample gives 540,000 or so distinct CDR3 sequences in total; around 42% of them show up just once. The ten top clones hold roughly 19% of the sample.

On this clonotype itself: No cognate antigen has been identified for it. No quality values exist for individual bases; no much larger clone is one base distant.

Looking up the germline V gene yields CDR1 SGHVS and CDR2 FQNEAQ. The CDR3 runs 12 amino acids, cysteine and phenylalanine included. This entry keeps only the CDR3 DNA: 36 bases, framed from base 1. The germline ends are 8 bases apart after V is trimmed by 3 bases and J by 5 bases. Input material: peripheral blood or thyroid tissue (not recorded which). Recombination joined TRBV7-8 with TRBJ2-7; the D gene identity is not certain. This receptor was taken from an adult woman with Graves' disease, either hyperthyroidism or ophthalmopathy (not recorded which). Read as DNA, the sequence is TGTGCCAGCAGCTTCTCCGCAGACGAGCAGTACTTC. Its coded protein is CASSFSADEQYF.